This record concerns one TCR beta chain sequence. Its antigen is unknown. Compared with germline, one end of the junction differs, possibly owing to a read error. No cell sorting was done before RNA was extracted from the tissue. Chemotherapy-naive patients with new lung cancer underwent thoracic surgery in China, August–November 2014. CDR3 size: 14 residues. Germline values: CDR1 MNHNY, CDR2 SVGAGI (reference sequence). The data stem from a study of tumor and adjacent non-tumor tissue in lung cancer. Study background: Histology: under 15 adenocarcinoma, a couple of squamous cell carcinoma, 1 small cell lung cancer.

Whole-study results and caveats: Higher tumor TCR diversity was associated with shorter survival.

The library came from three nested PCR rounds adapted from ARM-PCR protocols. TCRdb analysed the multiplex PCR reads with MiXCR anew, one entry per CDR3 protein. Found here are 69,000 or so distinct CDR3 sequences, around 78% of them singletons; the top ten hold roughly 28%. This sequence was found in a man aged 60-69 years with non-small cell lung cancer. V gene TRBV6-6 combines with J gene TRBJ1-3; a possible D gene is TRBD1 (6 bases). Sequencing was performed on lung tumor tissue. DNA for the CDR3: TGTGACAGCAGTTACAGGGTATCTGGAGACACCATATATTTT. As protein: CDSSYRVSGDTIYF.